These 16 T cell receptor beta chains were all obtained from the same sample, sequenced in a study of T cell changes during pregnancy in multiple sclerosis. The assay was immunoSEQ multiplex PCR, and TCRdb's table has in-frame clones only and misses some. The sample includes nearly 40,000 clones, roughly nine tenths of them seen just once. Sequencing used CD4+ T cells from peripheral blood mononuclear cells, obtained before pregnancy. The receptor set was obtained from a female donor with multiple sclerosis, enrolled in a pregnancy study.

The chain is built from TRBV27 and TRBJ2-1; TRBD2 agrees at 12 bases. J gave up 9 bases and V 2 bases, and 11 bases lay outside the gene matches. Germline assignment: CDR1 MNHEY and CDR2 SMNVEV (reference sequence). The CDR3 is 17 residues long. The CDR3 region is CASSLVSSGRGFGEQFF. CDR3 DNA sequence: TGTGCCAGCAGTTTAGTGTCTAGCGGGAGGGGTTTTGGTGAGCAGTTCTTC.

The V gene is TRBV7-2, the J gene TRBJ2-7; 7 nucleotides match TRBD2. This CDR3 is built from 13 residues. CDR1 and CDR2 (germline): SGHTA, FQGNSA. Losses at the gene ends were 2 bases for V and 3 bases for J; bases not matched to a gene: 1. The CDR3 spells CASSLRDYYEQYF. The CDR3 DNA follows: TGTGCCAGCAGCTTAAGGGACTACTACGAGCAGTACTTC. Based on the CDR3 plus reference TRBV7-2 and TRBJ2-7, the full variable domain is GAGVSQSPSNKVTEKGKDVELRCDPISGHTALYWYRQSLGQGLEFLIYFQGNSAPDKSGLPSDRFSAERTGGSVSTLTIQRTQQEDSAVYLCASSLRDYYEQYFGPGTRLTVT.

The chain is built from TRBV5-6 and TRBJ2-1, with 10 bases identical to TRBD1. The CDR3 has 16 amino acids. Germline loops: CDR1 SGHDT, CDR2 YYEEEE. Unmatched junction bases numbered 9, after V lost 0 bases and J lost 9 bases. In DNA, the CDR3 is TGTGCCAGCAGCTTGGGTGGGACAGGGGATCTTGGTGAGCAGTTCTTC. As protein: CASSLGGTGDLGEQFF.

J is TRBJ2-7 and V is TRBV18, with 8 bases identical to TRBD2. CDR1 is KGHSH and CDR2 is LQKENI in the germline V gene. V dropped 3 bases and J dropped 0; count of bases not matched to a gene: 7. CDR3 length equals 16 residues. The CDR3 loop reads CASSPSAGALSYEQYF. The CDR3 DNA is TGTGCCAGCTCACCGTCAGCGGGAGCCCTCTCCTACGAGCAGTACTTC.

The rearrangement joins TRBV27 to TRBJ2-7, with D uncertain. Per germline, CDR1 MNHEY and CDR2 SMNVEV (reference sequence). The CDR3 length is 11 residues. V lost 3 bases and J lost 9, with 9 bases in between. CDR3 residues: CASSFGAVQYF. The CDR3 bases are TGTGCCAGCAGTTTCGGTGCTGTGCAGTACTTC.

As DNA, the CDR3 is TGTGCCAGCAGGACAGGACAAGATAATTCACCCCTCCACTTT. Translating it yields CASRTGQDNSPLHF. The V call is TRBV28, the J call TRBJ1-6, with D possibly matching TRBD1 (6 bases). Germline CDR1 is MDHEN and CDR2 is SYDVKM. The CDR3 is made up of 14 amino acids. Trimming cost V 6 bases and J 5 bases, with 11 bases left between them.

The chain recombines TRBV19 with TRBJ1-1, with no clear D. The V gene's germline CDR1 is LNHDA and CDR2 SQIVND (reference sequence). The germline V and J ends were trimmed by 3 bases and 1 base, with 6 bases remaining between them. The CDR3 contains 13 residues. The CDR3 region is CASSILRNTEAFF. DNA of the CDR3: TGTGCCAGTAGTATTCTCAGGAACACTGAAGCTTTCTTT.

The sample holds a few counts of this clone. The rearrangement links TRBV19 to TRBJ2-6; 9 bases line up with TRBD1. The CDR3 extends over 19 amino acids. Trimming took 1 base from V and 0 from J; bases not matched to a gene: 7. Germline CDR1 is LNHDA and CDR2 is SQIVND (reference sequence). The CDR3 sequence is CASSIGTGVVGSGANVLTF. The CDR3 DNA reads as TGTGCCAGTAGTATAGGGACAGGGGTTGTCGGCTCTGGGGCCAACGTCCTGACTTTC.

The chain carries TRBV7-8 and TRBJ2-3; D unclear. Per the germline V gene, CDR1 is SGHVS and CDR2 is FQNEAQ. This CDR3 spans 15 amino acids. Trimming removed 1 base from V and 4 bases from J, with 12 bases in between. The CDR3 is CASSLGESLSDTQYF. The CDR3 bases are TGTGCCAGCAGCTTAGGAGAGAGCTTGTCAGATACGCAGTATTTT. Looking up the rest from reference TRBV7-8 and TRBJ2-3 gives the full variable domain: GAGVSQSPRYKVAKRGQDVALRCDPISGHVSLFWYQQALGQGPEFLTYFQNEAQLDKSGLPSDRFFAERPEGSVSTLKIQRTQQEDSAVYLCASSLGESLSDTQYFGPGTRLTVL.

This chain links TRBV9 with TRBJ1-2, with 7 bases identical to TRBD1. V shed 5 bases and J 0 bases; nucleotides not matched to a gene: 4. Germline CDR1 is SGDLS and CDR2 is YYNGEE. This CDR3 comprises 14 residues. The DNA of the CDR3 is TGTGCCAGCAGTCCGGACAGGCCTAACTATGGCTACACCTTC. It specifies CASSPDRPNYGYTF.

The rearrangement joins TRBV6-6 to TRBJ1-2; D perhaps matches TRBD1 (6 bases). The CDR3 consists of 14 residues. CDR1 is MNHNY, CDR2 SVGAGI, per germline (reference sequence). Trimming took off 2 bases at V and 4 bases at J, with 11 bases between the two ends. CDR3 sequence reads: CASSYVGGAYGYTF. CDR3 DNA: TGTGCCAGCAGTTACGTAGGGGGAGCCTATGGCTACACCTTC.

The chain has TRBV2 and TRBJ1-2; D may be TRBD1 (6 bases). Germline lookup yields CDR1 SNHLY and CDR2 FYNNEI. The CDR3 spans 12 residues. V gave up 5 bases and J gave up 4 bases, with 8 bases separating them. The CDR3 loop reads CASSTGPYGYTF. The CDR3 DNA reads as TGTGCCAGCAGTACAGGGCCCTATGGCTACACCTTC. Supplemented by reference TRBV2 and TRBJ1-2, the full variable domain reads EPEVTQTPSHQVTQMGQEVILRCVPISNHLYFYWYRQILGQKVEFLVSFYNNEISEKSEIFDDQFSVERPDGSNFTLKIRSTKLEDSAMYFCASSTGPYGYTFGSGTRLTVV.

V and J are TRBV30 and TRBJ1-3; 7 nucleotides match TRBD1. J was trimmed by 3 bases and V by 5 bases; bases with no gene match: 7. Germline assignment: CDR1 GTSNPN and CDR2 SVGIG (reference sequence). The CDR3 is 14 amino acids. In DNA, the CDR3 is TGTGCCTGGGGGACCGGGACAGATGGAAACACCATATATTTT. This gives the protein CAWGTGTDGNTIYF.

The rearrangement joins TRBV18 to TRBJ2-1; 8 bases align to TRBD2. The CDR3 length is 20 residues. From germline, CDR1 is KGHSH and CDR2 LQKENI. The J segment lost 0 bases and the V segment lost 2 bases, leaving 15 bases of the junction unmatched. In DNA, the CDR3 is TGTGCCAGCTCACCAAGGCTTGGGCTAGCGGGTGGGAGCTCCTACAATGAGCAGTTCTTC. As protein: CASSPRLGLAGGSSYNEQFF.

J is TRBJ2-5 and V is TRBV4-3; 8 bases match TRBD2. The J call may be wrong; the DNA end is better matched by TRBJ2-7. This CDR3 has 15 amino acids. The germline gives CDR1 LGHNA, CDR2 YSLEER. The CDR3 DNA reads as TGCGCCAGCAGCCAAGGGTCTAGCGGGCCCTACGAGCAGTACTTC. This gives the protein CASSQGSSGPYEQYF.

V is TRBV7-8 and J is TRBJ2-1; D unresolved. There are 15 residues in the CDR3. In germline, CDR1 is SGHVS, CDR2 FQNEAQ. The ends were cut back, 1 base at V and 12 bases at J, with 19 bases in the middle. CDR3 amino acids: CASSLGDFITMRQFF. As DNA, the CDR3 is TGTGCCAGCAGCTTAGGAGACTTCATAACAATGAGGCAGTTCTTC.